This TCR beta chain stems from a study of cytomegalovirus exposure and HLA in healthy donors. Study-wide points: The presence/absence work took it that sequencing depth was about the same across donors. TCR beta V segments were, for the most part, productive about 87% or about 30% of the time in an earlier analysis.

This CDR3 spans 11 amino acids. J was trimmed by 9 bases and V by 4 bases; bases with no gene match: 0. Germline loops: CDR1 MGHRA, CDR2 YSYEKL. Vbeta (60) and Jbeta (13) primers were used in the PCR. Sequencing used immunoSEQ multiplex PCR; TCRdb keeps in-frame clones, though not all of them. This table holds 200,000 or so clones, roughly 80% found once. A word on this clone: Its antigen is not known.

Sequencing was carried out using PBMCs. This sequence was found in a man in his fifties in good health and CMV-seronegative. This rearrangement joins TRBV4-1 to TRBJ2-1; 7 nucleotides agree with TRBD2. The CDR3 DNA reads TGCGCCAGCAGCCGCGGGGGTGAGCAGTTCTTC. Translation gives CASSRGGEQFF.